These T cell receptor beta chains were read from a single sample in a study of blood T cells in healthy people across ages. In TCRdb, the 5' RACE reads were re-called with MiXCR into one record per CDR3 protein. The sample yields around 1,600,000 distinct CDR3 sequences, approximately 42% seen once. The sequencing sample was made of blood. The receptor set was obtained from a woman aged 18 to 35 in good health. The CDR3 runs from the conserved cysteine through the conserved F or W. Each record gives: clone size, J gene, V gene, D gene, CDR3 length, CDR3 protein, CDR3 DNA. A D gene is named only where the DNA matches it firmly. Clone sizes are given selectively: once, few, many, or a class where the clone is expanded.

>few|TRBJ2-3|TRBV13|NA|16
CASSSGTSRVTDTQYF
TGTGCCAGCAGCTCTGGGACCAGCAGAGTTACAGATACGCAGTATTTT
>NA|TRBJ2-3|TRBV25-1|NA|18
CASSDRFGHHTGVDTQYF
TGTGCCAGCAGTGATCGCTTCGGCCATCACACTGGGGTAGATACGCAGTATTTT
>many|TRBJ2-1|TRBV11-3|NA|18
CASSLGDASRKPYNEQFF
TGTGCCAGCAGCTTAGGGGACGCCTCTAGGAAACCCTACAATGAGCAGTTCTTC
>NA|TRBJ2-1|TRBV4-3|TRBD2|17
CASSQDGASGSRVEQFF
TGCGCCAGCAGCCAAGATGGCGCTAGCGGGAGTCGGGTTGAGCAGTTCTTC
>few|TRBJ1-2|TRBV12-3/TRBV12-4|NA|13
CASSVDANYGYTF
TGTGCCAGCAGTGTGGACGCTAACTATGGCTACACCTTC
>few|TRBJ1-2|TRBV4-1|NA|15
CASSQDGRETYGYTF
TGCGCCAGCAGCCAAGATGGCAGGGAGACGTATGGCTACACCTTC
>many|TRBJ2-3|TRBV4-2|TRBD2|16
CASSPELAGGSDTQYF
TGTGCCAGCAGCCCCGAACTAGCGGGGGGGTCGGATACGCAGTATTTT
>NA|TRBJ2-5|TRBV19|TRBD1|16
CASSMRTGKTKETQYF
TGTGCCAGTAGTATGAGGACAGGGAAAACCAAAGAGACCCAGTACTTC
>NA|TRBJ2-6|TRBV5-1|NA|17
CATHLDRLISGANVLTF
TGCGCCACCCATCTTGACAGGCTTATCTCTGGGGCCAACGTCCTGACTTTC
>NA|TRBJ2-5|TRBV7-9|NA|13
CASSARHDSEQYF
TGTGCCAGCAGCGCACGGCATGATTCTGAGCAGTACTTC
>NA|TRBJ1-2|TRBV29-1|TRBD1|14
CSVPDWQGADGYTF
TGCAGCGTTCCCGATTGGCAGGGGGCAGATGGCTACACCTTC
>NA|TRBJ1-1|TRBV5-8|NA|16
CASSFEGRTLGTEAFF
TGTGCCAGCAGCTTTGAGGGGCGGACGTTGGGCACTGAAGCTTTCTTT
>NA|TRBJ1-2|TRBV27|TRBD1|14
CASSLGGGFGGYTF
TGTGCCAGCAGTTTAGGAGGGGGCTTCGGTGGCTACACCTTC
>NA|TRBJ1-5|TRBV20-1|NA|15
CSASRGGASNQPQHF
TGCAGTGCTAGTAGGGGGGGCGCGAGCAATCAGCCCCAGCATTTT
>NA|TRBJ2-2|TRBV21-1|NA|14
CASLSWANTGELFF
TGTGCCAGCCTGAGTTGGGCGAACACCGGGGAGCTGTTTTTT
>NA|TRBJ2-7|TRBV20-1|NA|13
CSADGAFGDEQYF
TGCAGTGCCGACGGGGCCTTCGGCGACGAGCAGTACTTC
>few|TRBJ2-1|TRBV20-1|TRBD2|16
CSASKPLAGVYNEQFF
TGCAGTGCTAGTAAACCCCTAGCGGGAGTGTACAATGAGCAGTTCTTC
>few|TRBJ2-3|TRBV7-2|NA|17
CASSLVGGTWSTDTQYF
TGTGCCAGCAGCTTAGTTGGGGGGACTTGGAGCACAGATACGCAGTATTTT
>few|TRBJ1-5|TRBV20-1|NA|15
CSASAGTRESQPQHF
TGCAGTGCTAGTGCGGGGACTCGGGAAAGTCAGCCCCAGCATTTT
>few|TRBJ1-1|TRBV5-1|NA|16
CASSLASHGLGTEAFF
TGCGCCAGCAGCTTGGCGTCACACGGCCTAGGAACTGAAGCTTTCTTT
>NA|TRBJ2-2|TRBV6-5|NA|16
CASSFGGRRVTGELFF
TGTGCCAGCAGTTTTGGGGGGCGGCGGGTCACCGGGGAGCTGTTTTTT
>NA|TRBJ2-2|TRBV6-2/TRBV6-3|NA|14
CASTQSPGAGELFF
TGTGCCAGCACCCAGTCCCCAGGTGCCGGGGAGCTGTTTTTT
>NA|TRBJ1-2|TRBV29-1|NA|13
CSVGGRNYYGYTF
TGCAGCGTGGGGGGACGGAACTACTATGGCTACACCTTC
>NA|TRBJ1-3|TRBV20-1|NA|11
CSASSLNTIYF
TGCAGTGCTAGCAGTCTAAACACCATATATTTT
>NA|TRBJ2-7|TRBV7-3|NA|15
CASSPRGRLSYEQYF
TGTGCCAGCAGCCCACGTGGGCGGCTCTCCTACGAGCAGTACTTC
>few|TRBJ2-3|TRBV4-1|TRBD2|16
CASSQDWGLAADTQYF
TGCGCCAGCAGCCAAGATTGGGGACTAGCAGCCGATACGCAGTATTTT
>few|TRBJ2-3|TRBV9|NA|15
CASSVGTVATDTQYF
TGTGCCAGCAGCGTAGGGACGGTAGCGACAGATACGCAGTATTTT
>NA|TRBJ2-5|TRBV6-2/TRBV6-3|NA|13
CASSFDGLSEQYF
TGTGCCAGCAGTTTTGACGGGCTGAGTGAGCAGTACTTC
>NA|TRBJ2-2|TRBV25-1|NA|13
CVSTAGVGGELFF
TGTGTCAGCACGGCAGGGGTGGGCGGGGAGCTGTTTTTT
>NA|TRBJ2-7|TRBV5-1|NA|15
CASSPSVGGSYEQYF
TGCGCCAGCAGCCCCTCCGTCGGGGGCTCCTACGAGCAGTACTTC
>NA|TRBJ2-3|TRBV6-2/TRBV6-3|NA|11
CASRTWYTQYF
TGTGCCAGCAGAACCTGGTATACGCAGTATTTT
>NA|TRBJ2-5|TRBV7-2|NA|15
CASSSLGLGGETQYF
TGTGCCAGCAGCAGTCTTGGATTAGGTGGGGAGACCCAGTACTTC
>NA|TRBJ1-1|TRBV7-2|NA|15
CASSLSGGRRTEAFF
TGTGCCAGCAGCTTAAGCGGGGGGCGTCGCACTGAAGCTTTCTTT